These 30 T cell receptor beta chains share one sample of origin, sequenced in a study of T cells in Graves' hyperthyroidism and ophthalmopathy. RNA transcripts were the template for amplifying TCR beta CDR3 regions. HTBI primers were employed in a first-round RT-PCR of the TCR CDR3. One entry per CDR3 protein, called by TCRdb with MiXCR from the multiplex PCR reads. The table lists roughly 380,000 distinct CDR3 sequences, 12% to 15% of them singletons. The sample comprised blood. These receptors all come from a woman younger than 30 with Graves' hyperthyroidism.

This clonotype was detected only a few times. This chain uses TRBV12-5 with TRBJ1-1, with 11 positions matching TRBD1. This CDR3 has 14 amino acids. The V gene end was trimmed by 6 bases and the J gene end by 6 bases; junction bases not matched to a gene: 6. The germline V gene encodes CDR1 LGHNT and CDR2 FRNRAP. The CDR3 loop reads CASGEDRGRPEAFF. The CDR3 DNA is TGTGCTAGTGGCGAGGACAGGGGGCGACCTGAAGCTTTCTTT.

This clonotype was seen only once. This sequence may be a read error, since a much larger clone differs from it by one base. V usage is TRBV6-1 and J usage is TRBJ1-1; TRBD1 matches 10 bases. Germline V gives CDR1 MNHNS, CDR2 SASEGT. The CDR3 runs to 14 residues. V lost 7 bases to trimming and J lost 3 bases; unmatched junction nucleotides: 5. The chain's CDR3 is CASKRQGADTEAFF. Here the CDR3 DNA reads TGTGCCAGCAAAAGACAGGGGGCAGACACTGAAGCTTTCTTT.

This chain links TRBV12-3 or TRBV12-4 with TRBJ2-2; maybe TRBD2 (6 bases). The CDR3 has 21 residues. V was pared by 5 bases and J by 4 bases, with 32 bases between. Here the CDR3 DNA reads TGTGCCAGCAGTCGACCCTCGGGGGAGCGGGCGTTCGAGAGGGGCACCGGGGAGCTGTTTTTT. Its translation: CASSRPSGERAFERGTGELFF.

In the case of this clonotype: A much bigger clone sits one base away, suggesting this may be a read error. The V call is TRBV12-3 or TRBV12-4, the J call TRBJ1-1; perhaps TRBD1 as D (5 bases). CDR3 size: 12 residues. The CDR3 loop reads CVSSFWGSEAFF. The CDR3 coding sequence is TGTGTCAGCAGTTTTTGGGGCTCTGAAGCTTTCTTT.

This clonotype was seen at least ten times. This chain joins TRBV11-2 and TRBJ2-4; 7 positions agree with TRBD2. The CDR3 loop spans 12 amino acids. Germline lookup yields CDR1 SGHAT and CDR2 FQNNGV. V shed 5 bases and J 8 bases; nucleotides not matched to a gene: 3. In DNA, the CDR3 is TGTGCCAGCAGCCGGGGGAGGGACATTCAGTACTTC. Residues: CASSRGRDIQYF. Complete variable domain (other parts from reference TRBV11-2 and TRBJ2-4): EAGVAQSPRYKIIEKRQSVAFWCNPISGHATLYWYQQILGQGPKLLIQFQNNGVVDDSQLPKDRFSAERLKGVDSTLKIQPAKLEDSAVYLCASSRGRDIQYFGAGTRLSVL.

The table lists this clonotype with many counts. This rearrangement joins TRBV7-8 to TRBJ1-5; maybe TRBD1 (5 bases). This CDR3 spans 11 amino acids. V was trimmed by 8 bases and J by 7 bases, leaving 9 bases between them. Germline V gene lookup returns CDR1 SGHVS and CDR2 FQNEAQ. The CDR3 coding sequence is TGTGCCAGCGGGGGAAGCCAGCCCCAGCATTTT. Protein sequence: CASGGSQPQHF.

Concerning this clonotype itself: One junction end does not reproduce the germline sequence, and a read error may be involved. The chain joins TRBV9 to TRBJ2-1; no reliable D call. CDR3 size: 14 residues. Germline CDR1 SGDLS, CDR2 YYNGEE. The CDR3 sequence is CASSSMEQHNEQFF. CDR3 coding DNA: TGTGCCAGCAGTAGTATGGAACAACACAATGAACAGTTCTTC.

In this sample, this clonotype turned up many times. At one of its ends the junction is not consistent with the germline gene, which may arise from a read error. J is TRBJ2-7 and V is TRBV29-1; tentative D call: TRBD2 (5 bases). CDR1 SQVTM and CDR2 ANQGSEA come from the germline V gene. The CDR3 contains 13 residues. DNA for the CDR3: TGCAGTGTTGATCTAGGGAGCTCCTACGAGCAGTACTTC. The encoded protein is CSVDLGSSYEQYF.

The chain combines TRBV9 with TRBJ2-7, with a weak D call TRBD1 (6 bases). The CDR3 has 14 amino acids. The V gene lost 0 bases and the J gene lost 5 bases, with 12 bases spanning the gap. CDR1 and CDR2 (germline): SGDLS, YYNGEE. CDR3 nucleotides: TGTGCCAGCAGCGTAGGGGAACAGGGTAACGAGCAGTACTTC. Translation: CASSVGEQGNEQYF. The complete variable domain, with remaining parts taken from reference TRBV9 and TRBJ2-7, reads DSGVTQTPKHLITATGQRVTLRCSPRSGDLSVYWYQQSLDQGLQFLIQYYNGEERAKGNILERFSAQQFPDLHSELNLSSLELGDSALYFCASSVGEQGNEQYFGPGTRLTVT.

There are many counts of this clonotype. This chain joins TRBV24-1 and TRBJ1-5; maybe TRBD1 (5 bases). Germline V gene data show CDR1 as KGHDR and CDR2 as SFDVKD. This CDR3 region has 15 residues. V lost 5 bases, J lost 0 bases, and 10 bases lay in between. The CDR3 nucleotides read TGTGCCACCAGTGGTACAGGATTTAGCAATCAGCCCCAGCATTTT. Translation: CATSGTGFSNQPQHF.

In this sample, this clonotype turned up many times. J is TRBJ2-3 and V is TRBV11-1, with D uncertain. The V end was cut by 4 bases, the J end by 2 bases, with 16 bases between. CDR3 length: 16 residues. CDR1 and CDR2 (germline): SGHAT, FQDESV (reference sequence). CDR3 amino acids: CASSYGVGGATDTQYF. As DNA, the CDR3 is TGTGCCAGCAGCTATGGTGTGGGCGGAGCCACAGATACGCAGTATTTT.

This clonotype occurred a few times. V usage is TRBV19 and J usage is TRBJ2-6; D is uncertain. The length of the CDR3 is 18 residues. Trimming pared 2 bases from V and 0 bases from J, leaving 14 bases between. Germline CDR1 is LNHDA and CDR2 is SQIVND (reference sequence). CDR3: CASSIRQKTNSGANVLTF. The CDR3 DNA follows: TGTGCCAGTAGTATAAGGCAGAAAACTAACTCTGGGGCCAACGTCCTGACTTTC. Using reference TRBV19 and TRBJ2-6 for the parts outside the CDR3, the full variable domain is DGGITQSPKYLFRKEGQNVTLSCEQNLNHDAMYWYRQDPGQGLRLIYYSQIVNDFQKGDIAEGYSVSREKKESFPLTVTSAQKNPTAFYLCASSIRQKTNSGANVLTFGAGSRLTVL.

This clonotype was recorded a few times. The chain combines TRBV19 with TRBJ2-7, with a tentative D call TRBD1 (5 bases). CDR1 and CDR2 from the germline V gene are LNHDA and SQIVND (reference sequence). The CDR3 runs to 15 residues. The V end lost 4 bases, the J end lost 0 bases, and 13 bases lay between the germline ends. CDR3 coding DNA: TGTGCCAGTAGTACAGACAGAGAAGCCTCCTACGAGCAGTACTTC. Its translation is CASSTDREASYEQYF. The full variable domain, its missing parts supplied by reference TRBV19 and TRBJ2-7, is DGGITQSPKYLFRKEGQNVTLSCEQNLNHDAMYWYRQDPGQGLRLIYYSQIVNDFQKGDIAEGYSVSREKKESFPLTVTSAQKNPTAFYLCASSTDREASYEQYFGPGTRLTVT.

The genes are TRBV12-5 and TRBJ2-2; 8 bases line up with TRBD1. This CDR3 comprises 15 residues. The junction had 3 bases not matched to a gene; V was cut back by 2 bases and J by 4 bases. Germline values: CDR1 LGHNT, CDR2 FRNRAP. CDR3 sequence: CASGLRTGGTGELFF. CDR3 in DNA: TGTGCTAGTGGTTTGCGTACAGGGGGCACCGGGGAGCTGTTTTTT.

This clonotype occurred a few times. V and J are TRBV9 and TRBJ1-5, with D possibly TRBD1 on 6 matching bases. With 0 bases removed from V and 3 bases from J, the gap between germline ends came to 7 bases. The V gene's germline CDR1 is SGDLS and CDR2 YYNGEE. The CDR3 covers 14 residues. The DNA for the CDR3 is TGTGCCAGCAGCGTAGGGACAGTCAATCAGCCCCAGCATTTT. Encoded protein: CASSVGTVNQPQHF.

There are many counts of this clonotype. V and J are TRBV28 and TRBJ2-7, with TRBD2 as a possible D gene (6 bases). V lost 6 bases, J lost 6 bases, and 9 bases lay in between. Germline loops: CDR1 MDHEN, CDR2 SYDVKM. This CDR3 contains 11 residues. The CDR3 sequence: CASRTSFEQYF. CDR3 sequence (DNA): TGTGCCAGCAGAACTAGCTTCGAGCAGTACTTC.

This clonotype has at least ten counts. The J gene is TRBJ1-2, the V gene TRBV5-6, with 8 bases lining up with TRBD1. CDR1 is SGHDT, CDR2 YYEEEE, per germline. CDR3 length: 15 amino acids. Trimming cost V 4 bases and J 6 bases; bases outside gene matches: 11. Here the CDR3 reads CASSQGNDRGHGYTF. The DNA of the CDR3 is TGTGCCAGCAGCCAAGGGAATGACAGGGGCCATGGCTACACCTTC.

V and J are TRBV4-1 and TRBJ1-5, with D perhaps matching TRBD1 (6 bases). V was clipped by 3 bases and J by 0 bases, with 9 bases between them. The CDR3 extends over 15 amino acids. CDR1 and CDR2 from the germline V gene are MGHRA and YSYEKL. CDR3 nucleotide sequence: TGCGCCAGCAGCCAGCCACAGGGTAGCAATCAGCCCCAGCATTTT. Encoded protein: CASSQPQGSNQPQHF.

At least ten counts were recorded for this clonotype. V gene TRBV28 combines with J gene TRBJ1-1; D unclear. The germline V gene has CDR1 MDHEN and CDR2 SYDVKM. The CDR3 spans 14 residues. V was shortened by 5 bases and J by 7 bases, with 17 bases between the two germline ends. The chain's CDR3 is CASSPPWQHYEAFF. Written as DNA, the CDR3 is TGTGCCAGCAGTCCCCCGTGGCAGCACTATGAAGCTTTCTTT.

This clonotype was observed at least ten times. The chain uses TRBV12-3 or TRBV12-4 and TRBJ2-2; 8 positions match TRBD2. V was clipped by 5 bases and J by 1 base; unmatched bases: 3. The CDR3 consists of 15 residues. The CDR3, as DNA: TGTGCCAGCAGTGTCCTAGCGGGGAACACCGGGGAGCTGTTTTTT. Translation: CASSVLAGNTGELFF.

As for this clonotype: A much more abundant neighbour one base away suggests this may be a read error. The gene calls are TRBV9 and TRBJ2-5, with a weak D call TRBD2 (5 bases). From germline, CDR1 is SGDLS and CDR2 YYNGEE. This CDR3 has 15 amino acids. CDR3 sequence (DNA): TGTGCCAGCAGCACACTAGGGAGCTACCAAGAGACCCGGTACTTC. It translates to CASSTLGSYQETRYF.

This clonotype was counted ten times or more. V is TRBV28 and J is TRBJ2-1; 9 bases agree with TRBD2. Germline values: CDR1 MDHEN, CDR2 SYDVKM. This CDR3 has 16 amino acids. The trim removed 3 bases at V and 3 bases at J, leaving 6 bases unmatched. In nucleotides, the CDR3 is TGTGCCAGCAGTTTGCGGCGGGAGGGAATCTACAATGAGCAGTTCTTC. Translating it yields CASSLRREGIYNEQFF. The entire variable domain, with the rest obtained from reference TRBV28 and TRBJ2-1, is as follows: DVKVTQSSRYLVKRTGEKVFLECVQDMDHENMFWYRQDPGLGLRLIYFSYDVKMKEKGDIPEGYSVSREKKERFSLILESASTNQTSMYLCASSLRREGIYNEQFFGPGTRLTVL.

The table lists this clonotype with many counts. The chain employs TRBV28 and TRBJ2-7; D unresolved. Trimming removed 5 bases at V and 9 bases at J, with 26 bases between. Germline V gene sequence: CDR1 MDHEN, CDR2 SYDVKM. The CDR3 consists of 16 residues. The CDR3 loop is CASSPRPPPVEEAQYF. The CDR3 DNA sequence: TGTGCCAGCAGTCCCCGGCCGCCTCCTGTTGAAGAAGCGCAGTACTTC.

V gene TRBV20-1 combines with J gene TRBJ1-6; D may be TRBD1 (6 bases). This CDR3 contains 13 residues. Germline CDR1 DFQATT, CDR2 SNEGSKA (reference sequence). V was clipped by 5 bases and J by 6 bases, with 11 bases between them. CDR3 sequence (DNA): TGCAGTGCTCGACAGGACCTTAATTCACCCCTCCACTTT. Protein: CSARQDLNSPLHF.

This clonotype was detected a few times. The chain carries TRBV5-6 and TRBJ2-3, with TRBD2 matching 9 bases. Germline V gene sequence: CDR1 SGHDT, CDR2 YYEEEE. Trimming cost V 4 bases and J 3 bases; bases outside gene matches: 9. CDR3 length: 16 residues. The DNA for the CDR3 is TGTGCCAGCAGCCCCGGACTAGCGCCGGGGACAGATACGCAGTATTTT. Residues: CASSPGLAPGTDTQYF. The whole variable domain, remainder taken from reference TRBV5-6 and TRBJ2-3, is DAGVTQSPTHLIKTRGQQVTLRCSPKSGHDTVSWYQQALGQGPQFIFQYYEEEERQRGNFPDRFSGHQFPNYSSELNVNALLLGDSALYLCASSPGLAPGTDTQYFGPGTRLTVL.

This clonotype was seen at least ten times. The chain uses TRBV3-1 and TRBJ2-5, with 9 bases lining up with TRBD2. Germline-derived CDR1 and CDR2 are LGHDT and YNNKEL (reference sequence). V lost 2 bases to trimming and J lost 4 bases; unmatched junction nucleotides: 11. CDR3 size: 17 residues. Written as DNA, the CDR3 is TGTGCCAGCAGCCAACAGACTAGCGGAGGGGGGGTAGAGACCCAGTACTTC. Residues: CASSQQTSGGGVETQYF.

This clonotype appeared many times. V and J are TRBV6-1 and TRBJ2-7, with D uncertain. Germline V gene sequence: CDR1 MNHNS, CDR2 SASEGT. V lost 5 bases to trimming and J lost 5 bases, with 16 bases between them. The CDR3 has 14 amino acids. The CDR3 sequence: CASSSQLGKDEQYF. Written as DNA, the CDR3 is TGTGCCAGCAGTTCCCAATTGGGTAAGGACGAGCAGTACTTC.

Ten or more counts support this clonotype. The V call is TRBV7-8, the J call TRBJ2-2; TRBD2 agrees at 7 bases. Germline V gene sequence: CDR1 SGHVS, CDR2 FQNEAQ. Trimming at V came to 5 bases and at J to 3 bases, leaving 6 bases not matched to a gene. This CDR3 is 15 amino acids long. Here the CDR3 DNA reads TGTGCCAGCAGCCCGCAGCGGGATTACACCGGGGAGCTGTTTTTT. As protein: CASSPQRDYTGELFF.

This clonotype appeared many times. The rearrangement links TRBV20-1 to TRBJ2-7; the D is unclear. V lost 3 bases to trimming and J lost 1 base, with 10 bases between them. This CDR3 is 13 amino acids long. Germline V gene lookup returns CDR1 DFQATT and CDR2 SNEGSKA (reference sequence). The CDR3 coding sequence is TGCAGTGCTAGGCCCAATCTTTCCTACGAGCAGTACTTC. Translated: CSARPNLSYEQYF.

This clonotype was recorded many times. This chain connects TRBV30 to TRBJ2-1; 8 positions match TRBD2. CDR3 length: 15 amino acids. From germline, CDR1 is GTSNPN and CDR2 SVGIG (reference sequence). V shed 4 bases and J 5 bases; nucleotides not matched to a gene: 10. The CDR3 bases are TGTGCCTGGATGGTCGGAGCGGGAGTTAACAATGAGCAGTTCTTC. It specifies CAWMVGAGVNNEQFF. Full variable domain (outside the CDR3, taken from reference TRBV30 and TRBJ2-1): SQTIHQWPATLVQPVGSPLSLECTVEGTSNPNLYWYRQAAGRGLQLLFYSVGIGQISSEVPQNLSASRPQDRQFILSSKKLLLSDSGFYLCAWMVGAGVNNEQFFGPGTRLTVL.